This TCR beta chain derives from a study of T-cell reconstitution after alpha-beta-depleted transplantation in children. Study results and caveats: A year had passed since transplant, and T-cell counts and diversity by then came mostly from newly produced T cells. Reportedly, roughly two months post-transplant, alpha-beta T cells arose from several hundred expanded graft clones.

Unique molecular identifiers were incorporated during preparation of the TCRbeta library. TCRdb reprocessed the PCR reads via MiXCR and lists one record per CDR3 protein. The sample consists of over 120,000 distinct CDR3 sequences, around 8.5% of them appearing once. About this clonotype itself: Its antigen is unknown.

The CDR3 has 16 amino acids. The trim removed 2 bases at V and 0 bases at J, leaving 7 bases unmatched. Germline V gene sequence: CDR1 SGHRS, CDR2 YFSETQ. Specimen: PBMCs, mostly from graft donor cells, collected 180 days after TCRalphabeta/CD19-depleted stem cell transplant. The chain employs TRBV5-1 and TRBJ1-1; 7 bases line up with TRBD1. This clonotype originated in a female patient aged 2-10 years who had a stem cell transplant for congenital amegakaryocytic thrombocytopenia, so the T cells may come from the graft donor. CDR3 amino acids: CASSLEGAQMNTEAFF. The CDR3 coding sequence is TGCGCCAGCAGCTTAGAGGGGGCGCAAATGAACACTGAAGCTTTCTTT.